The 3 T cell receptor beta chains given below trace back to one sample, sequenced in a study of cytomegalovirus exposure and HLA in healthy donors. In the PCR, 60 Vbeta and 13 Jbeta primers were used. Assay used: immunoSEQ multiplex PCR; TCRdb lists only in-frame clones, some missing. This sample has some 150,000 clones, with around 82% found just once. The material sequenced was PBMCs. These receptors were taken from a young man in good health and CMV-seropositive.

The rearrangement joins TRBV5-8 to TRBJ2-1; 8 nucleotides match TRBD2. The CDR3 runs to 16 residues. Germline V gene data show CDR1 as SGHTS and CDR2 as YDEGEE. V was pared by 0 bases and J by 7 bases, with 9 bases of the junction left unmatched. The CDR3, as DNA: TGTGCCAGCAGCTTGGAGGATAGCGGGACTTTTAATGAGCAGTTCTTC. Protein sequence: CASSLEDSGTFNEQFF.

V usage is TRBV27 and J usage is TRBJ2-1, with 7 bases that match TRBD1. Germline lookup yields CDR1 MNHEY and CDR2 SMNVEV (reference sequence). J lost 2 bases, V lost 7 bases, and 8 bases had no gene match. The CDR3 runs to 15 residues. CDR3 sequence reads: CASTRDRATYNEQFF. The DNA of the CDR3 is TGTGCCAGCACCCGCGACAGGGCCACCTACAATGAGCAGTTCTTC.

The chain combines TRBV19 with TRBJ2-7; D uncertain. CDR3 size: 14 residues. V dropped 3 bases and J dropped 2 bases, with 11 bases sitting between them. Germline values: CDR1 LNHDA, CDR2 SQIVND (reference sequence). CDR3 DNA: TGTGCCAGTAGTATGTCGCGGAAGCCCTACGAGCAGTACTTC. It yields the protein CASSMSRKPYEQYF. The entire variable domain, with the rest obtained from reference TRBV19 and TRBJ2-7, is as follows: DGGITQSPKYLFRKEGQNVTLSCEQNLNHDAMYWYRQDPGQGLRLIYYSQIVNDFQKGDIAEGYSVSREKKESFPLTVTSAQKNPTAFYLCASSMSRKPYEQYFGPGTRLTVT.